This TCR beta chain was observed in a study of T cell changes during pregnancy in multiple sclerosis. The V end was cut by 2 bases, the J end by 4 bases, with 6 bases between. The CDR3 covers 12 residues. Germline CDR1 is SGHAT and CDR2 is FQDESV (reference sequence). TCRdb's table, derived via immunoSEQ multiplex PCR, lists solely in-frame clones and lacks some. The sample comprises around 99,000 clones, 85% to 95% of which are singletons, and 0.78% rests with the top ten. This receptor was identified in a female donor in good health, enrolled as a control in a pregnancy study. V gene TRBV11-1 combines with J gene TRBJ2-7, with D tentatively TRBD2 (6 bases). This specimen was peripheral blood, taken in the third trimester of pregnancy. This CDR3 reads CASSLRGYEQYF. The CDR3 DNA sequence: TGTGCCAGCAGCTTACGGGGGTACGAGCAGTACTTC.